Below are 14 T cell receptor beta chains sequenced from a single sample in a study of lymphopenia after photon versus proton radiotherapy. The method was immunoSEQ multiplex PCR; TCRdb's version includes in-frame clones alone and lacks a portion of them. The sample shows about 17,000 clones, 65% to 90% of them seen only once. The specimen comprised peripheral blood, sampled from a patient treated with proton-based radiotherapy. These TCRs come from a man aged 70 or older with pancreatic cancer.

DNA of the CDR3: TGTGCCAGCAGTTTGGCAAATCTAGCGGGCACCTCTCGCCTCTACGAGCAGTACTTC. It codes for CASSLANLAGTSRLYEQYF. The chain uses TRBV27 and TRBJ2-7, with TRBD2 matching over 8 bases. V lost 3 bases to trimming and J lost 3 bases; unmatched junction nucleotides: 19. CDR1 and CDR2 (germline): MNHEY, SMNVEV (reference sequence). The CDR3 loop spans 19 amino acids.

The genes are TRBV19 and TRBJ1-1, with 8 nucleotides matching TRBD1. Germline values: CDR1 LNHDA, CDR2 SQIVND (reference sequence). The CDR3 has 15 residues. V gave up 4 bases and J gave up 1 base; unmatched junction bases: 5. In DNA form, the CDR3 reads TGTGCCAGTAGTAGATACAGGGGGGGGAACACTGAAGCTTTCTTT. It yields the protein CASSRYRGGNTEAFF.

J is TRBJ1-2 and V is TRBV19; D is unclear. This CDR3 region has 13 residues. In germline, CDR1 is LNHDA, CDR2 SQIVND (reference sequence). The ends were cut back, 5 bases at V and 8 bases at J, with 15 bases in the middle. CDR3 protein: CASSPRGAGGYTF. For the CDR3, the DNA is TGTGCCAGTAGTCCTCGGGGAGCAGGAGGCTACACCTTC.

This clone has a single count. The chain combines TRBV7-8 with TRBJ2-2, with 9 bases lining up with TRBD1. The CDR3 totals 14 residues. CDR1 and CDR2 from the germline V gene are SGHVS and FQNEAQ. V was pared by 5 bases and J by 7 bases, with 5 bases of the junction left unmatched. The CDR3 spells CASSTDRGYGELFF. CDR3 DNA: TGTGCCAGCAGCACCGACAGGGGGTACGGGGAGCTGTTTTTT.

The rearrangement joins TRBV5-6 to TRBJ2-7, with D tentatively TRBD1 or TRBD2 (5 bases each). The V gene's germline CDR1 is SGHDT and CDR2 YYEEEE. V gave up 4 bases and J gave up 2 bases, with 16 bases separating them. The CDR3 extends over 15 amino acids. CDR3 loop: CASSPPGSGPYEQYF. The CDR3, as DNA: TGTGCCAGCAGCCCCCCAGGGAGCGGTCCCTACGAGCAGTACTTC.

For the CDR3, the DNA is TGTGCCAGCAGTGACTCGCTCCGGGACAGGGGCCACAATGAGCAGTTCTTC. Translated: CASSDSLRDRGHNEQFF. The chain links TRBV6-4 to TRBJ2-1; 10 bases line up with TRBD1. CDR3 length equals 17 residues. Per the germline V gene, CDR1 is MRHNA and CDR2 is SNTAGT. The trim removed 0 bases at V and 5 bases at J, leaving 7 bases unmatched.

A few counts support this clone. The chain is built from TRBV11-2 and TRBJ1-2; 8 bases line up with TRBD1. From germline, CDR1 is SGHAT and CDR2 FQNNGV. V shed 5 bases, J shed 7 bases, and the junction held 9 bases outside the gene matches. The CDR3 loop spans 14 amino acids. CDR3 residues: CASSPDRAVGGYTF. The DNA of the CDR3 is TGTGCCAGCAGCCCGGACAGGGCAGTGGGTGGCTACACCTTC.

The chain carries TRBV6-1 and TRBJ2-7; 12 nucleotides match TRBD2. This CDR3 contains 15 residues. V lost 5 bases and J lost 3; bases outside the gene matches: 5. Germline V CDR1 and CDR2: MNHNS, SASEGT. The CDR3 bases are TGTGCCAGCAGTCGACTAGCGGGAGAGCTCTACGAGCAGTACTTC. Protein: CASSRLAGELYEQYF.

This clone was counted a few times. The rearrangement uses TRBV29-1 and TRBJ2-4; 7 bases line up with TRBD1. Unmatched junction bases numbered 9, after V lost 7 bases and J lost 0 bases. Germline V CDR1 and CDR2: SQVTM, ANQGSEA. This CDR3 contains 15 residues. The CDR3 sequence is CSAVGTALAKNIQYF. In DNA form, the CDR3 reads TGCAGCGCCGTAGGGACAGCTCTAGCCAAAAACATTCAGTACTTC.

CDR3 region: CASTQFGPNYGYTF. DNA of the CDR3: TGTGCCAGTACCCAATTTGGGCCTAACTATGGCTACACCTTC. This chain links TRBV19 with TRBJ1-2; D not certain. The V end lost 7 bases, the J end lost 0 bases, and 12 bases lay between the germline ends. The CDR3 loop spans 14 amino acids. CDR1 is LNHDA, CDR2 SQIVND, per germline (reference sequence).

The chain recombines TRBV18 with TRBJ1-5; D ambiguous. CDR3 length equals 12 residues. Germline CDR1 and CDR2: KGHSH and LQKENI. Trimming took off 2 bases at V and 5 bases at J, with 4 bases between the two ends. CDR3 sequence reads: CASSPSDQPQHF. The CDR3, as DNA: TGTGCCAGCTCACCAAGCGATCAGCCCCAGCATTTT.

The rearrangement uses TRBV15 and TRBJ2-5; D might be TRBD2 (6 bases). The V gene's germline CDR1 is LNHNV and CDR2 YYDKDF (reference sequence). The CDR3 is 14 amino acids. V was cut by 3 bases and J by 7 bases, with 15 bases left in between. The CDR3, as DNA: TGTGCCACCAGCAGCGACAGTGCCGGGGGGACCCAGTACTTC. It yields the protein CATSSDSAGGTQYF. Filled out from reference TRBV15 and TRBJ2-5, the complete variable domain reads DAMVIQNPRYQVTQFGKPVTLSCSQTLNHNVMYWYQQKSSQAPKLLFHYYDKDFNNEADTPDNFQSRRPNTSFCFLDIRSPGLGDTAMYLCATSSDSAGGTQYFGPGTRLLVL.

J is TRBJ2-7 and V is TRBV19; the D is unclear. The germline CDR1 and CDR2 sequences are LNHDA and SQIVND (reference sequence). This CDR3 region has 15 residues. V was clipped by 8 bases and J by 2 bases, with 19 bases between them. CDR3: CASRPHRTATYEQYF. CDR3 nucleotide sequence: TGTGCCAGTCGACCCCATAGGACGGCTACCTACGAGCAGTACTTC. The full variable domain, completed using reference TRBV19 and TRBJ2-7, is DGGITQSPKYLFRKEGQNVTLSCEQNLNHDAMYWYRQDPGQGLRLIYYSQIVNDFQKGDIAEGYSVSREKKESFPLTVTSAQKNPTAFYLCASRPHRTATYEQYFGPGTRLTVT.

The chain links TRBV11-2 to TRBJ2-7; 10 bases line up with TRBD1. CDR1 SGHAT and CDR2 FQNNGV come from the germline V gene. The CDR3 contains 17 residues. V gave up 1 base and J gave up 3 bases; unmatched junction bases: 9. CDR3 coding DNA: TGTGCCAGCAGCTTAGGTCTGTCGGGACAGGGGTACTACGAGCAGTACTTC. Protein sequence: CASSLGLSGQGYYEQYF. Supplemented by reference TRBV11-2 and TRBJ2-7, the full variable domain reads EAGVAQSPRYKIIEKRQSVAFWCNPISGHATLYWYQQILGQGPKLLIQFQNNGVVDDSQLPKDRFSAERLKGVDSTLKIQPAKLEDSAVYLCASSLGLSGQGYYEQYFGPGTRLTVT.